This T cell receptor (beta chain) was sequenced during a study of immune evolution from preneoplasia to lung adenocarcinoma. Trimming removed 0 bases from V and 2 bases from J, with 9 bases in between. The CDR3 runs 15 residues. Germline V gene sequence: CDR1 SGHRS, CDR2 YFSETQ. Sequencing was performed with immunoSEQ multiplex PCR; in TCRdb, only in-frame clones are kept and a portion is missing. The sample holds approximately 3,800 clones, about 85% seen once. This chain joins TRBV5-1 and TRBJ2-1; D is tentatively TRBD1 or TRBD2 (5 bases each). This clonotype was sampled from a person aged 70 to 85 with lung adenocarcinoma. Sequenced material: FFPE adjacent normal lung tissue. CDR3 nucleotide sequence: TGCGCCAGCAGCTTGGTCGGGGACCCCTACAATGAGCAGTTCTTC. This gives the protein CASSLVGDPYNEQFF.